This T cell receptor (beta chain) is from a study of T-cell memory formation after mild COVID-19. Notes on this clonotype: Its antigen is as yet unknown.

5'RACE primed at constant segments yielded TCR alpha and TCR beta cDNA libraries bearing sample barcodes and UMIs. Using its own MiXCR run on the 5' RACE reads, TCRdb lists one record per CDR3 protein. The sample comprises about 500,000 distinct CDR3 sequences, around 21% of which are singletons, and roughly an eighth rests with the top ten. Study-wide results and limits: Contracting CD8+ clones were enriched in EMRA, CD4+ mainly in CM and EM.

V was trimmed by 3 bases and J by 1 base, leaving 13 bases between them. Germline-derived CDR1 and CDR2 are SGHRS and YFSETQ. CDR3 length equals 15 residues. V usage is TRBV5-1 and J usage is TRBJ1-1, with unresolved D. Input material: PBMCs or a T cell subset sorted from them (not recorded which). This TCR derives from an adult woman who had mild COVID-19 (a few samples of this study predate the infection). Cell type and time point are not known. CDR3 in DNA: TGCGCCAGCAGCTATTCGGTAGCAGGGAACACTGAAGCTTTCTTT. Its protein is CASSYSVAGNTEAFF. The full variable domain, rest sourced from reference TRBV5-1 and TRBJ1-1, is KAGVTQTPRYLIKTRGQQVTLSCSPISGHRSVSWYQQTPGQGLQFLFEYFSETQRNKGNFPGRFSGRQFSNSRSEMNVSTLELGDSALYLCASSYSVAGNTEAFFGQGTRLTVV.